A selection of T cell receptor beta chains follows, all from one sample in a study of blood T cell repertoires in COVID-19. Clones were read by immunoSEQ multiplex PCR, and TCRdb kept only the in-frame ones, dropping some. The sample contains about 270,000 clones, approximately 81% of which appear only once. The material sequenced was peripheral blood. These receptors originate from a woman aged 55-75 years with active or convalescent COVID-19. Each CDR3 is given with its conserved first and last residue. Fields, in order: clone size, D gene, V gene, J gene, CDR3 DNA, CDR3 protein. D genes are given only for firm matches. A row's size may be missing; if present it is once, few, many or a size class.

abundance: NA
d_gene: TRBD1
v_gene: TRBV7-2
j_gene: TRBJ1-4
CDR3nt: TGTGCCAGCAGCTTCGGACAGGGCCGGTGGGATAACCTGTTTTTT
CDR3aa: CASSFGQGRWDNLFF

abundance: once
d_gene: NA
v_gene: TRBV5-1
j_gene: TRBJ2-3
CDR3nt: TGCGCCAGCAGCAACGACAGGCCCACAGATACGCAGTATTTT
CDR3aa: CASSNDRPTDTQYF

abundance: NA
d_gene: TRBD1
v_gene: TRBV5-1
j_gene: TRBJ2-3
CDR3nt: TGCGCCAGCAGCTTCGACAGGGGGCCGAGCACAGATACGCAGTATTTT
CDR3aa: CASSFDRGPSTDTQYF

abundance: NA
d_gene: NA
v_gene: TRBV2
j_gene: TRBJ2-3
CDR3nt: TGTGCCAGCAGTGAACCAGCAGATACGCAGTATTTT
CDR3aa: CASSEPADTQYF

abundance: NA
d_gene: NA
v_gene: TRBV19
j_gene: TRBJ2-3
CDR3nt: TGTGCCAGTACCAGGGGCGGCACAGATACGCAGTATTTT
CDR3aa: CASTRGGTDTQYF

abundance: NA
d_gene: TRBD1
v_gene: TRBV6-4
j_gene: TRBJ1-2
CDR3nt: TGTGCCAGCATTTTCCGCGGACAGGGGGGAAACTATGGCTACACCTTC
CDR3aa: CASIFRGQGGNYGYTF

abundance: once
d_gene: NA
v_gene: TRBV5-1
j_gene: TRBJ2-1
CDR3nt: TGCGCCAGCAGAGGAACAGAGACCCAGGGTGAGCAGTTCTTC
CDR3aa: CASRGTETQGEQFF

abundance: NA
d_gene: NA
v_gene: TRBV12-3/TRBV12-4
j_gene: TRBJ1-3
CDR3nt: TGTGCCAGCAGTTTGATCGCGCGAAACACCATATATTTT
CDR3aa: CASSLIARNTIYF

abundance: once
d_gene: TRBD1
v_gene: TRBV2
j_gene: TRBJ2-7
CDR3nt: TGTGCCAGCAGGGGAACAGGGGACGAGCAGTACTTC
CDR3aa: CASRGTGDEQYF

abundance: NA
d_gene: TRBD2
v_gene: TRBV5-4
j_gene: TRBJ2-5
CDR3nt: TGTGCCAGCAGATTGACTAGCGGGGGACAAGAGACCCAGTACTTC
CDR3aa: CASRLTSGGQETQYF

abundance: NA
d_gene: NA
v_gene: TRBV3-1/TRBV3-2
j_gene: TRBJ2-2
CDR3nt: TGTGCCAGCACCTCAGAGGGGGGGCCTGCCGGGGAGCTGTTTTTT
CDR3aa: CASTSEGGPAGELFF

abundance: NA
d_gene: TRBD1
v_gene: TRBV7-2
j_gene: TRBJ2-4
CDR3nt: TGTGCCAGCAGCTTAATCGGACAGGGGGCCCTAGCGTACTTC
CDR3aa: CASSLIGQGALAYF

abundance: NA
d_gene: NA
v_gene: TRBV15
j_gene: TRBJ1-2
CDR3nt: TGTGCCACCAGCAGAGATGGGGGCAGAAGCTCGGGTGGCTACACCTTC
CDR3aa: CATSRDGGRSSGGYTF

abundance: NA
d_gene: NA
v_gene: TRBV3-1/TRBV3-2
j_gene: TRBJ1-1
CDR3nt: TGTGCCAGCAGCGACCAGGGTTTCGGCACTGAAGCTTTCTTT
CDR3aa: CASSDQGFGTEAFF

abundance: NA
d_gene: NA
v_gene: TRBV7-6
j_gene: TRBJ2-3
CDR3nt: TGTGCCAGCAGCCTGAGGGATACGCAGTATTTT
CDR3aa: CASSLRDTQYF

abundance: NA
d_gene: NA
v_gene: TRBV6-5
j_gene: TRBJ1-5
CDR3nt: TGTGCCAGCAGCGAGCGGGGACAAGGCCAGCCCCAGCATTTT
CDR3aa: CASSERGQGQPQHF

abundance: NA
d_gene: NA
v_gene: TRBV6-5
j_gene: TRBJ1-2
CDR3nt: TGTGCCAGCAGGGCAGGGTCGGACTATGGCTACACCTTC
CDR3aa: CASRAGSDYGYTF

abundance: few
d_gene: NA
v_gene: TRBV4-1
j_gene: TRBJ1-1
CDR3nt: TGCGCCAGCGCCCCAGGGCTAGACACTGAAGCTTTCTTT
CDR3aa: CASAPGLDTEAFF

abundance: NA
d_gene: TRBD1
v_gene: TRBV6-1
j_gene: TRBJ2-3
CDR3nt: TGTGCCAGCAGTGAATTTCCCCCGGGACAGGGCACAGATACGCAGTATTTT
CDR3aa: CASSEFPPGQGTDTQYF

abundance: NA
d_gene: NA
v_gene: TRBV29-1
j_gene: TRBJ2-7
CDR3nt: TGCAGCGTTGAAGACAACTTGTACGAGCAGTACTTC
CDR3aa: CSVEDNLYEQYF

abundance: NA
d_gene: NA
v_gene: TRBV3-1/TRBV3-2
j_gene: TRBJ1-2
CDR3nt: TGTGCCAGCAGTCCCCAGGGATTCGGTGGCGGCTACACCTTC
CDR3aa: CASSPQGFGGGYTF

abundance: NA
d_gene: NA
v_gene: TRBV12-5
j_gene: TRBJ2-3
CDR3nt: TGTGCTAGTCAGACTCCCTACGACACAGATACGCAGTATTTT
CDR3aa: CASQTPYDTDTQYF

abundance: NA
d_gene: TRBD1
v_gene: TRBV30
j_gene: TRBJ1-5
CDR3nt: TGTGCCTTCCGGACAGGGGGCAATCAGCCCCAGCATTTT
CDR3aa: CAFRTGGNQPQHF

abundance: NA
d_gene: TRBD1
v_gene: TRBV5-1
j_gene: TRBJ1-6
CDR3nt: TGCGCCAGCAGCTTGGACACAGGGGTGGGACTCCACTTT
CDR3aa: CASSLDTGVGLHF

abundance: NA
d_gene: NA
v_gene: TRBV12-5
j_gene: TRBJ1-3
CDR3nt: TGTGCTAGTGGTTTGCCCTTTTCTGGAAACACCATATATTTT
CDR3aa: CASGLPFSGNTIYF

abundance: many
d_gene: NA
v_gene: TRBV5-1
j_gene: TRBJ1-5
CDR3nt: TGCGCCAGCAGCCCAGACAGCCGCAATCAGCCCCAGCATTTT
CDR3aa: CASSPDSRNQPQHF

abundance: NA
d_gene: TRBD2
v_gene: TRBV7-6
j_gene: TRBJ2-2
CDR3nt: TGTGCCAGCAGCTCTCTAGCGGGGTCGAACACCGGGGAGCTGTTTTTT
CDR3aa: CASSSLAGSNTGELFF

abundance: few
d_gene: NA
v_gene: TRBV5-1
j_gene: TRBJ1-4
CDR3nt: TGCGCCAGCAGCTCACCAGGGTCGGGTTATGAAAAACTGTTTTTT
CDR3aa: CASSSPGSGYEKLFF

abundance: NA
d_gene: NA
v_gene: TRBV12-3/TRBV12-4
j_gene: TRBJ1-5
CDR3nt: TGTGCCAGCAGTTTGACAGCCAGCCAGCCCCAGCATTTT
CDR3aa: CASSLTASQPQHF

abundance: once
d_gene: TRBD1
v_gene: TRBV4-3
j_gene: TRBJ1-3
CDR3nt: TGCGCCAGCAGCCACGCTCACGGACAGGGACGAAACACCATATATTTT
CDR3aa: CASSHAHGQGRNTIYF

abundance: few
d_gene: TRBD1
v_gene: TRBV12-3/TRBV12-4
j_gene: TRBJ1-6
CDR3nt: TGTGCCATCAGGACAGGGGCCAATTCACCCCTCCACTTT
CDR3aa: CAIRTGANSPLHF

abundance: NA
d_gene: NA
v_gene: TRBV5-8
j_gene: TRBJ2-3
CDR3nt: TGTGCCAGCAGCTTGGAAGGGCAGGGGCATACGCAGTATTTT
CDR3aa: CASSLEGQGHTQYF

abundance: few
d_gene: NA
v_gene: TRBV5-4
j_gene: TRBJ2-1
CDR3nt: TGTGCCAGCAGCACTCAACAGGGCTCCTACAATGAGCAGTTCTTC
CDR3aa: CASSTQQGSYNEQFF

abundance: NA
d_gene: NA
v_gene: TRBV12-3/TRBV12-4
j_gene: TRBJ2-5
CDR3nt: TGTGCCAGCAGTTTGTTCGAGCGAGAGACCCAGTACTTC
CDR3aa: CASSLFERETQYF

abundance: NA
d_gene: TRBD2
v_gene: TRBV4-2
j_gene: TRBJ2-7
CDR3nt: TGTGCCAGCAGCCAAGAAGGGACTAGTCCCTCCTACGAGCAGTACTTC
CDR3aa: CASSQEGTSPSYEQYF

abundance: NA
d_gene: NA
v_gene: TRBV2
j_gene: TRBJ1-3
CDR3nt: TGTGCCAGCAGGGCTTTAGGACAGACTTGGGGAAACACCATATATTTT
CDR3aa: CASRALGQTWGNTIYF

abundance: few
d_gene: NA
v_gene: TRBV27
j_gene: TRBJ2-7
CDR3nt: TGTGCCAGCAGTTTATTTCGGGGCTACGAGCAGTACTTC
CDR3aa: CASSLFRGYEQYF

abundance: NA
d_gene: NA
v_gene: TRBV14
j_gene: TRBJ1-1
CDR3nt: TGTGCCAGCAGCTCGCGGACTGCGTTAGGCTGGAACACTGAAGCTTTCTTT
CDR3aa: CASSSRTALGWNTEAFF

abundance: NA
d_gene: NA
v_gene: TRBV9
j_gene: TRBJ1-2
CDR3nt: TGTGCCAGCAGCGTGCGGGGGGCACATGGCTACACCTTC
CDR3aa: CASSVRGAHGYTF

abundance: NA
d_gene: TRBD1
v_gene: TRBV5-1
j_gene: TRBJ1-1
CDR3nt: TGCGCCAGCAGCTCCGGGACAGGGAGGACTGAAGCTTTCTTT
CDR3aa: CASSSGTGRTEAFF

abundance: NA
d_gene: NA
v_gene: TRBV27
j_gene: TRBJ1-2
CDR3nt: TGTGCCAGCAGTTCGGCGGGAGCATTATCAGGGAATGGCTACACCTTC
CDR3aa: CASSSAGALSGNGYTF

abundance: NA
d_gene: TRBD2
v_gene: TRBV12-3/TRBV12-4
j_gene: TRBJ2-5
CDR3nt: TGTGCCAGCAGCTGGACTAGGGAGACCCAGTACTTC
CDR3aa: CASSWTRETQYF

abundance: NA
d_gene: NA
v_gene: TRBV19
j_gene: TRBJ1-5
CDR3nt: TGTGCCAGTAGCCGGGATTATAGCAATCAGCCCCAGCATTTT
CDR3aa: CASSRDYSNQPQHF

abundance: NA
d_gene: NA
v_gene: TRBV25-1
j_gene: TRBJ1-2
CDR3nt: TGTGCCAGCAGGGCTGACAGCAACTATGGCTACACCTTC
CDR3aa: CASRADSNYGYTF

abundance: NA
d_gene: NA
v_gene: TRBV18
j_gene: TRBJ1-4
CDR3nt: TGTGCCAGCTCACCGAGCTTTTTGGGCGACGGTGGTAAGGAAAAACTGTTTTTT
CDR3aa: CASSPSFLGDGGKEKLFF

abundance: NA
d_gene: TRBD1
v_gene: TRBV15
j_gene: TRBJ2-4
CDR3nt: TGTGCCACCAGCAGGTACGGGACAGAGCTAAACATTCAGTACTTC
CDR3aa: CATSRYGTELNIQYF

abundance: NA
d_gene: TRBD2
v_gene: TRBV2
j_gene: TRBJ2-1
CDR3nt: TGTGCCAGCGGACGGGGGGATGAGCAGTTCTTC
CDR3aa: CASGRGDEQFF

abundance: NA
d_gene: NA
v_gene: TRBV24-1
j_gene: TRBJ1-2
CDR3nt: TGTGCCACCAGTGATTTGTCGGGATATGGCTACACCTTC
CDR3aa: CATSDLSGYGYTF

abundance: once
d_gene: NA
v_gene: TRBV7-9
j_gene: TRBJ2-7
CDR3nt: TGTGCCAGCAGCTTAGAAGAACAAGCGGGTCTCCGTCGGGAGCAGTACTTC
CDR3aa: CASSLEEQAGLRREQYF

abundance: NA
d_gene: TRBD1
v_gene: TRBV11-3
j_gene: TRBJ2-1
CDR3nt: TGTGCCAGCAGCTCGGGACAGGCTTACAATGAGCAGTTCTTC
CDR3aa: CASSSGQAYNEQFF

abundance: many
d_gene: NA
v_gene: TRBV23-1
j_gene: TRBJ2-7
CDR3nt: TGCGCCAGCAGTCAATCCCGGGCAGCGGGCTCCTTCTACGAGCAGTACTTC
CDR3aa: CASSQSRAAGSFYEQYF

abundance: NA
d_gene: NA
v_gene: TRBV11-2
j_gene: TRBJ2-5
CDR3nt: TGTGCCAGCAGCTTAGTACACCGGGGGGAGACCCAGTACTTC
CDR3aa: CASSLVHRGETQYF

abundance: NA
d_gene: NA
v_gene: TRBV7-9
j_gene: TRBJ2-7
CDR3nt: TGTGCCAGCAGCTTTGACAGGATGTACGAGCAGTACTTC
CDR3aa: CASSFDRMYEQYF